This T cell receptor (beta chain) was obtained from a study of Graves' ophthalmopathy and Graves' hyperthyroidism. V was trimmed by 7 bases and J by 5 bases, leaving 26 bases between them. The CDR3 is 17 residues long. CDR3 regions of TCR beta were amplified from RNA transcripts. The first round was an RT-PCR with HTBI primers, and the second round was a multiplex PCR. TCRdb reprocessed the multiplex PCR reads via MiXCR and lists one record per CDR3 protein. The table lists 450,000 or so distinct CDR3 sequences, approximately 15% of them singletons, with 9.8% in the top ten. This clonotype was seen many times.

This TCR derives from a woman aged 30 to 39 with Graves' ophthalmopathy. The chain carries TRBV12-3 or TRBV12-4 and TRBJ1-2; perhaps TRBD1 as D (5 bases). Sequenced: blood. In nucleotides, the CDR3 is TGTGCCAGCATCAAAAGGGGTTGGGGCCTGGTCGGGTATGGCTACACCTTC. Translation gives CASIKRGWGLVGYGYTF.